Below, 20 T cell receptor beta chains from the same sample are listed, as sequenced in a study of early T cells in non-severe SARS-CoV-2 infection. MiXCR, applied by TCRdb to the 5' RACE reads, yields one record per CDR3 protein. The table lists about 54,000 distinct CDR3 sequences, under 8% of them singletons. This material consisted of whole blood, taken at baseline. Every receptor here comes from an adult who was a healthcare worker with PCR-confirmed SARS-CoV-2 infection or an uninfected control (not recorded which).

This clonotype appeared many times. V and J are TRBV18 and TRBJ2-1; 12 bases are shared with TRBD2. This CDR3 region has 16 residues. Germline values: CDR1 KGHSH, CDR2 LQKENI. The ends lost 6 bases at V and 10 bases at J; junction bases unmatched: 13. DNA of the CDR3: TGTGCCAGCTCCCCTGGACTAGCGGGGCTCAAGAAGGAGCAGTTCTTC. It encodes CASSPGLAGLKKEQFF. Full variable domain (outside the CDR3, taken from reference TRBV18 and TRBJ2-1): NAGVMQNPRHLVRRRGQEARLRCSPMKGHSHVYWYRQLPEEGLKFMVYLQKENIIDESGMPKERFSAEFPKEGPSILRIQQVVRGDSAAYFCASSPGLAGLKKEQFFGPGTRLTVL.

The table lists this clonotype with a few counts. V and J are TRBV4-3 and TRBJ2-3; the match to TRBD2 covers 7 bases. This CDR3 spans 13 amino acids. From germline, CDR1 is LGHNA and CDR2 YSLEER. The V gene end was trimmed by 8 bases and the J gene end by 1 base; junction bases not matched to a gene: 3. This CDR3 reads CASGAGGTDTQYF. The CDR3, as DNA: TGCGCCAGCGGGGCGGGGGGCACAGATACGCAGTATTTT.

This clonotype has more than one count but fewer than ten. This rearrangement joins TRBV5-1 to TRBJ2-3, with D maybe TRBD1 (7 bases). CDR3 length: 17 residues. With 5 bases removed from V and 7 bases from J, the gap between germline ends came to 26 bases. Germline V gives CDR1 SGHRS, CDR2 YFSETQ. CDR3: CASSPEGTDRALNTQYF. For the CDR3, the DNA is TGCGCCAGCAGTCCGGAGGGGACCGACAGGGCGTTAAATACGCAGTATTTT.

This clonotype has at least ten counts. The chain joins TRBV28 to TRBJ2-1; no firm D call. The germline V and J ends were trimmed by 8 bases and 0 bases, with 23 bases remaining between them. The CDR3 runs 18 residues. The germline V gene encodes CDR1 MDHEN and CDR2 SYDVKM. The CDR3 DNA sequence: TGTGCCAGCGGCCCTGACCTATTTGGCTCCAGCTCCTACAATGAGCAGTTCTTC. Translated: CASGPDLFGSSSYNEQFF.

This clonotype was counted a few times. The chain recombines TRBV5-1 with TRBJ2-2; D may be TRBD1 (5 bases). Germline CDR1 reads SGHRS; CDR2 reads YFSETQ. The V end lost 4 bases, the J end lost 2 bases, and 15 bases lay between the germline ends. The CDR3 extends over 16 amino acids. The CDR3 sequence is CASSPSSTGNTGELFF. DNA of the CDR3: TGCGCCAGCAGCCCCTCCTCCACAGGAAACACCGGGGAGCTGTTTTTT.

The V gene is TRBV6-5, the J gene TRBJ2-1; D may correspond to TRBD1 or TRBD2 (5 bases each). V was pared by 1 base and J by 1 base, with 8 bases between. The germline CDR1 and CDR2 sequences are MNHEY and SVGAGI. CDR3 length equals 15 residues. The CDR3 region has the DNA TGTGCCAGCAGTTACTGGGACCGGTCCTACAATGAGCAGTTCTTC. Translation: CASSYWDRSYNEQFF.

This clonotype was found many times. The chain is built from TRBV14 and TRBJ2-3; tentatively, D is TRBD1 (5 bases). Germline CDR1 is SGHDN and CDR2 is FVKESK. The CDR3 runs to 16 residues. With 5 bases removed from V and 2 bases from J, the gap between germline ends came to 17 bases. The chain's CDR3 is CASSSLIRASTDTQYF. The CDR3 DNA sequence: TGTGCCAGCAGCTCTCTAATCAGGGCCTCCACAGATACGCAGTATTTT.

This clonotype was detected many times. The chain joins TRBV5-1 to TRBJ2-3; tentative D call: TRBD1 (5 bases). The CDR3 is 16 residues long. V lost 0 bases to trimming and J lost 2 bases, with 13 bases between them. Looked up from germline, CDR1 is SGHRS and CDR2 is YFSETQ. The CDR3 loop is CASSLALDTDTDTQYF. The CDR3 nucleotides read TGCGCCAGCAGCTTGGCCTTGGACACAGACACAGATACGCAGTATTTT.

This clonotype was counted ten times or more. The V call is TRBV28, the J call TRBJ1-5; D remains unclear. This CDR3 has 11 residues. Germline-derived CDR1 and CDR2 are MDHEN and SYDVKM. Trimming stripped 8 bases from V and 7 bases from J, with 9 bases between. This CDR3 reads CASGRDQPQHF. The CDR3 DNA reads as TGTGCCAGCGGCCGCGACCAGCCCCAGCATTTT.

In this sample, this clonotype turned up many times. This chain connects TRBV16 to TRBJ1-5, with D possibly TRBD1 on 6 matching bases. CDR1 is KGHSY and CDR2 is FQNENV in the germline V gene. The CDR3 runs 17 residues. Trimming stripped 0 bases from V and 4 bases from J, with 16 bases between. The CDR3 DNA reads TGTGCCAGCAGCCAATCCCTAGGGGGGGCTCAAAATCAGCCCCAGCATTTT. Translated, it gives CASSQSLGGAQNQPQHF.

This clonotype showed up just a few times. Here the CDR3 reads CASSFIPGQKATNEKLFF. In nucleotides, the CDR3 is TGTGCCAGCAGTTTCATTCCCGGACAGAAAGCAACTAATGAAAAACTGTTTTTT. This rearrangement joins TRBV6-6 to TRBJ1-4; D is perhaps TRBD1 (6 bases). CDR1 and CDR2 (germline): MNHNY, SVGAGI (reference sequence). The length of the CDR3 is 18 residues. Deletions cut 4 bases from V and 0 bases from J, with 18 bases between.

This clonotype was seen at least ten times. For the CDR3, the DNA is TGTGCCAGCAGTTCTTCAGGGGAGCGTCACGCTTTCTTT. Translation: CASSSSGERHAFF. The V and J genes are TRBV27 and TRBJ1-1; weak D call: TRBD1 (6 bases). V lost 4 bases, J lost 11 bases, and 17 bases lay in between. Germline V gene data show CDR1 as MNHEY and CDR2 as SMNVEV (reference sequence). The CDR3 consists of 13 residues.

This clonotype was seen ten or more times. The V call is TRBV18, the J call TRBJ2-7; D may be TRBD2 (7 bases). This CDR3 has 15 residues. V lost 3 bases and J lost 5, with 17 bases in between. CDR1 and CDR2 (germline): KGHSH, LQKENI. The CDR3 DNA reads TGTGCCAGCTCACCCGTTAACAGGGAGGGGAACGAGCAGTACTTC. Amino acid sequence: CASSPVNREGNEQYF.

This clonotype was recorded a few times. The chain links TRBV18 to TRBJ2-7; D remains ambiguous. CDR3 length: 14 amino acids. Germline V gives CDR1 KGHSH, CDR2 LQKENI. V was cut by 3 bases and J by 2 bases, with 11 bases left in between. CDR3 residues: CASSPSNNTYEQYF. Written as DNA, the CDR3 is TGTGCCAGCTCACCGTCGAATAACACCTACGAGCAGTACTTC.

This clonotype occurred many times. The chain couples TRBV6-2 or TRBV6-3 to TRBJ1-5, with D hard to call. Germline CDR1 and CDR2: MNHEY and SVGEGT. Trimming pared 4 bases from V and 2 bases from J, leaving 3 bases between. The CDR3 is 12 residues long. CDR3: CASSFRNQPQHF. The CDR3 DNA sequence: TGTGCCAGCAGTTTCCGCAATCAGCCCCAGCATTTT.

This clonotype was observed many times. The V and J genes are TRBV20-1 and TRBJ2-3; D might be TRBD1 (6 bases). The CDR3 totals 16 residues. The ends were cut back, 6 bases at V and 0 bases at J, with 19 bases in the middle. Germline CDR1 and CDR2: DFQATT and SNEGSKA (reference sequence). The CDR3 loop is CSAEAAGVRSTDTQYF. In DNA, the CDR3 is TGCAGTGCGGAAGCCGCAGGGGTGAGGAGCACAGATACGCAGTATTTT.

This clonotype was detected only a few times. The chain joins TRBV6-6 to TRBJ2-3, with 9 bases that match TRBD2. Germline lookup yields CDR1 MNHNY and CDR2 SVGAGI (reference sequence). The CDR3 sequence is 17 residues long. V trimming: 0 bases; J trimming: 2 bases; junction bases outside the gene matches: 6. CDR3 bases: TGTGCCAGCAGTTACTCGCAAGCGGGGGGCCACACAGATACGCAGTATTTT. As protein: CASSYSQAGGHTDTQYF.

J is TRBJ2-4 and V is TRBV27; D may be TRBD1 (5 bases). The germline V gene encodes CDR1 MNHEY and CDR2 SMNVEV (reference sequence). Trimming removed 2 bases from V and 5 bases from J, with 10 bases in between. This CDR3 is 14 amino acids long. The CDR3: CASSLIGEENIQYF. CDR3 bases: TGTGCCAGCAGTTTAATAGGGGAAGAAAACATTCAGTACTTC.

This clonotype occurred many times. The chain has TRBV7-9 and TRBJ1-6, with 11 bases identical to TRBD1. The germline V gene encodes CDR1 SEHNR and CDR2 FQNEAQ (reference sequence). V trimming: 1 base; J trimming: 9 bases; junction bases outside the gene matches: 5. The CDR3 is 16 residues long. The CDR3 region has the DNA TGTGCCAGCAGCTTAGATGGACAGGGGGCGGGTTCACCCCTCCACTTT. It translates to CASSLDGQGAGSPLHF.

The rearrangement links TRBV2 to TRBJ2-3; no clear D. CDR3 length: 17 residues. Trimming shortened V by 3 bases and J by 0 bases, and 16 bases separated the two germline ends. CDR1 and CDR2 (germline): SNHLY, FYNNEI. CDR3 DNA sequence: TGTGCCAGCAGTGATATATTGGTGGCTGGTAGCACAGATACGCAGTATTTT. Its translation: CASSDILVAGSTDTQYF.